A selection of T cell receptor beta chains follows, all from one sample in a study of cytomegalovirus exposure and HLA in healthy donors. Libraries were prepared by immunoSEQ multiplex PCR; TCRdb keeps only in-frame clonotypes and omits some of them. The sample includes just over 150,000 clones, about 80% of them seen just once. Material: PBMCs. Receptors originate from a woman between 50 and 59 years old in good health and CMV-seropositive. CDR3s include the opening cysteine and the closing phenylalanine or tryptophan. Each record gives: J gene, D gene, V gene, CDR3 protein. D genes are given only for firm matches.

TRBJ1-2	-	TRBV16	CASSRLQGYYGYTF
TRBJ1-2	-	TRBV11-1	CASSLGVTVGYTF
TRBJ1-5	TRBD1	TRBV7-9	CASSLAGTVSNQPQHF
TRBJ1-1	-	TRBV4-1	CASSQGRGSAEAFF
TRBJ2-1	TRBD2	TRBV9	CASSDLAGGAYNEQFF
TRBJ1-2	TRBD1	TRBV28	CASSLTGQVYGYTF
TRBJ1-1	-	TRBV7-9	CASSSGSGMNTEAFF
TRBJ2-7	-	TRBV27	CASTPSSGELSHEQYF
TRBJ2-7	-	TRBV28	CASSFEGLTYEQYF
TRBJ2-7	TRBD1	TRBV15	CATSPDRGGFYEQYF
TRBJ2-7	TRBD1	TRBV7-2	CASSQGWTGGHEQYF
TRBJ1-5	-	TRBV6-5	CASSLKSNQPQHF
TRBJ2-3	TRBD2	TRBV6-6	CASEGGERGATDTQYF
TRBJ1-1	TRBD1	TRBV2	CAIRDRGLTEAFF
TRBJ2-6	TRBD1	TRBV2	CASSEQGAAGANVLTF
TRBJ2-5	TRBD2	TRBV14	CASSLMGLAEETQYF
TRBJ1-4	TRBD1	TRBV7-9	CASSPQFTRDRPEKLFF
TRBJ2-7	-	TRBV14	CASSRIEDKHF
TRBJ1-5	-	TRBV7-8	CASSLVSGYNQPQHF
TRBJ1-2	TRBD1	TRBV5-6	CASSYGQGASYGYTF
TRBJ2-7	-	TRBV6-1	CASILRQNYEQYF
TRBJ2-5	TRBD1	TRBV14	CASSSRFAGGMETQYF
TRBJ2-3	TRBD2	TRBV5-1	CASSLGGLAGVPQYF
TRBJ2-3	TRBD2	TRBV18	CASSPGGTDTQYF
TRBJ2-3	TRBD2	TRBV5-1	CASSLASSGYTDTQYF
TRBJ2-7	-	TRBV10-3	CAINRDRSSYEQYF
TRBJ1-1	TRBD1	TRBV7-8	CASSFPLKTGLGQTEAFF
TRBJ2-3	TRBD2	TRBV13	CASSSPLAGGEADTQYF
TRBJ1-1	-	TRBV7-2	CASSLVSWANTEAFF
-	TRBD2	TRBV6-4	CATIGSRGLAGVEQYF
TRBJ1-2	TRBD1	TRBV6-1	CASEGWGTGGGYTF
TRBJ1-2	-	TRBV4-3	CASSQGSRVGYTF
TRBJ2-3	-	TRBV11-2	CASSFGGVDTQYF
TRBJ1-2	-	TRBV2	CASRDTDAGYTF
TRBJ1-1	-	TRBV4-1	CASSHTGILNTEAFF
TRBJ1-1	-	TRBV6-6	CASLVNRVTEAFF
TRBJ1-3	-	TRBV11-2	CASSWSDISGNTIYF
TRBJ2-5	TRBD1	TRBV6-1	CASSERGRGRVETQHF
TRBJ1-1	-	TRBV6-5	CASSYSGSEAFF
TRBJ2-2	-	TRBV5-1	CASSLQGSGELFF
TRBJ1-6	-	TRBV5-3	CARSLDPLHF